Each of the 13 T cell receptor beta chains below was sequenced from the same sample in a study of blood T cell repertoires in COVID-19. The table came from immunoSEQ multiplex PCR; TCRdb's copy has only in-frame clones and leaves some out. The repertoire consists of 250,000 or so clones, with around 87% occurring once and the leading ten covering roughly 2.2%. The sample taken for sequencing was peripheral blood. These receptors came from a woman aged 55-69 years with COVID-19, enrolled during active disease.

The rearrangement uses TRBV9 and TRBJ2-7; D perhaps matches TRBD1 (6 bases). CDR3 length: 13 amino acids. Trimming shortened V by 3 bases and J by 6 bases, and 13 bases separated the two germline ends. Looked up from germline, CDR1 is SGDLS and CDR2 is YYNGEE. The CDR3 region has the DNA TGTGCCAGCAGCGGGGACACAGATCTCGAGCAGTACTTC. Translation gives CASSGDTDLEQYF.

This clone has only a few counts. The V call is TRBV19, the J call TRBJ1-5; 9 bases align to TRBD1. The V gene's germline CDR1 is LNHDA and CDR2 SQIVND (reference sequence). V lost 3 bases and J lost 1; bases outside the gene matches: 4. CDR3 length: 16 residues. In nucleotides, the CDR3 is TGTGCCAGTAGTATTTCGACAGGGGGAAGCAATCAGCCCCAGCATTTT. Protein: CASSISTGGSNQPQHF.

The chain links TRBV15 to TRBJ1-5; 8 nucleotides match TRBD1. Unmatched junction bases numbered 6, after V lost 1 base and J lost 7 bases. Germline-derived CDR1 and CDR2 are LNHNV and YYDKDF (reference sequence). The CDR3 runs to 15 residues. CDR3 DNA sequence: TGTGCCACCAGCAGAGTTACCCAGGGGGCGCAGCCCCAGCATTTT. Residues: CATSRVTQGAQPQHF.

The V gene is TRBV11-2, the J gene TRBJ1-3; D perhaps matches TRBD1 (5 bases). Between the trimmed V and J ends, which lost 1 base and 0 bases, there was a span of 7 bases. The CDR3 runs to 15 residues. Germline V gene lookup returns CDR1 SGHAT and CDR2 FQNNGV. The CDR3 loop reads CASSLGGGSGNTIYF. In DNA, the CDR3 is TGTGCCAGCAGCTTAGGGGGGGGCTCTGGAAACACCATATATTTT.

V usage is TRBV18 and J usage is TRBJ1-2; no clear D. The CDR3 extends over 18 amino acids. Trimming removed 4 bases at V and 2 bases at J, with 23 bases between. Germline lookup yields CDR1 KGHSH and CDR2 LQKENI. For the CDR3, the DNA is TGTGCCAGCTCACTAAGCGTCCCGGCGGGCGTGGGGAACTATGGCTACACCTTC. This translates into CASSLSVPAGVGNYGYTF.

This chain joins TRBV19 and TRBJ1-5; D not certain. CDR1 and CDR2 (germline): LNHDA, SQIVND (reference sequence). CDR3 length equals 15 residues. The ends were cut back, 3 bases at V and 2 bases at J, with 11 bases in the middle. CDR3 sequence reads: CASSMGERGNQPQHF. CDR3 in DNA: TGTGCCAGTAGTATGGGAGAGAGGGGCAATCAGCCCCAGCATTTT.

The genes are TRBV5-1 and TRBJ2-5; 12 positions match TRBD1. The length of the CDR3 is 17 residues. Germline V CDR1 and CDR2: SGHRS, YFSETQ. V lost 5 bases, J lost 5 bases, and 13 bases stayed unmatched. The CDR3 reads CASRSPGQGARRETQYF. The CDR3 bases are TGCGCCAGCAGATCGCCGGGACAGGGGGCACGGCGGGAGACCCAGTACTTC.

This clone was counted between two and nine times. The rearrangement joins TRBV12-3 or TRBV12-4 to TRBJ1-3; no clear D gene. CDR3 size: 13 residues. Trimming removed 8 bases at V and 7 bases at J, with 15 bases between. DNA for the CDR3: TGTGCCAGCGATGGGGAGGGAGAGAACACCATATATTTT. Amino acids: CASDGEGENTIYF.

The rearrangement uses TRBV5-6 and TRBJ1-1; 7 positions match TRBD1. This CDR3 has 15 amino acids. CDR1 and CDR2 (germline): SGHDT, YYEEEE. The trim removed 5 bases at V and 4 bases at J, leaving 11 bases unmatched. The CDR3 loop reads CASSYRGSRGTEAFF. The CDR3 coding sequence is TGTGCCAGCAGTTACAGGGGTTCTAGAGGCACTGAAGCTTTCTTT.

The chain couples TRBV7-2 to TRBJ2-3, with 11 positions matching TRBD2. The CDR3 loop spans 16 amino acids. In germline, CDR1 is SGHTA, CDR2 FQGNSA. The junction had 6 bases not matched to a gene; V was cut back by 3 bases and J by 4 bases. CDR3 in DNA: TGTGCCAGCAGCTTCCCGACTAGCGGGGCACCAGATACGCAGTATTTT. Amino acids: CASSFPTSGAPDTQYF.

The V gene is TRBV7-6, the J gene TRBJ2-1; D is possibly TRBD2 (5 bases). This CDR3 has 14 amino acids. The germline gives CDR1 SGHVS, CDR2 FNYEAQ. Trimming left V 3 bases short and J 0 bases short, with 6 bases between. The DNA of the CDR3 is TGTGCCAGCAGCTTGGGGAGCTCCTACAATGAGCAGTTCTTC. The encoded protein is CASSLGSSYNEQFF.

The J gene is TRBJ1-5, the V gene TRBV4-3, with 7 bases lining up with TRBD1. This CDR3 is built from 14 residues. Germline V gene sequence: CDR1 LGHNA, CDR2 YSLEER. Trimming removed 4 bases from V and 2 bases from J; junction bases left unmatched: 2. CDR3 loop: CASSLTGGNQPQHF. Here the CDR3 DNA reads TGCGCCAGCAGCCTTACAGGGGGCAATCAGCCCCAGCATTTT.

This sequence joins TRBV5-1 and TRBJ2-5, with 11 bases fitting TRBD2. Germline V lookup: CDR1 SGHRS, CDR2 YFSETQ. The CDR3 contains 15 residues. Trimming removed 4 bases from V and 2 bases from J; junction bases left unmatched: 4. CDR3 bases: TGCGCCAGCAGCCAACGGACTAGCGGGCAAGAGACCCAGTACTTC. Amino acid sequence: CASSQRTSGQETQYF.